The 24 T cell receptor beta chains below all came from one sample that was sequenced in a study of cytomegalovirus exposure and HLA in healthy donors. PCR was performed using 60 Vbeta and 13 Jbeta primers. Profiling relied on immunoSEQ multiplex PCR, and the TCRdb table lists in-frame clones only, not all of them. The sample has about 180,000 clones; around 77% are singletons. Sequencing input: PBMCs. Receptors were obtained from a woman between 25 and 40 years old in good health and CMV-seronegative.

DNA of the CDR3: TGCGCCAGCATCTTGGAGACAGGGTCGAACACTGAAGCTTTCTTT. This encodes CASILETGSNTEAFF. This chain uses TRBV4-1 with TRBJ1-1, with TRBD1 identical over 7 bases. The germline gives CDR1 MGHRA, CDR2 YSYEKL. The CDR3 spans 15 residues. V lost 7 bases, J lost 1 base, and 9 bases stayed unmatched.

V and J are TRBV18 and TRBJ2-5; TRBD2 aligns across 9 bases. This CDR3 is 16 amino acids long. Germline V gene sequence: CDR1 KGHSH, CDR2 LQKENI. With 4 bases clipped from V and 2 bases from J, the junction kept 8 bases outside the gene matches. CDR3 sequence (DNA): TGTGCCAGCTCACGAAGCGGGGGGACCATTCAAGAGACCCAGTACTTC. Its translation: CASSRSGGTIQETQYF. Filled out from reference TRBV18 and TRBJ2-5, the complete variable domain reads NAGVMQNPRHLVRRRGQEARLRCSPMKGHSHVYWYRQLPEEGLKFMVYLQKENIIDESGMPKERFSAEFPKEGPSILRIQQVVRGDSAAYFCASSRSGGTIQETQYFGPGTRLLVL.

The chain has TRBV27 and TRBJ2-1; weak D call: TRBD1 (5 bases). Germline CDR1 MNHEY, CDR2 SMNVEV (reference sequence). Trimming shortened V by 3 bases and J by 8 bases, and 11 bases separated the two germline ends. The CDR3 contains 13 residues. The DNA for the CDR3 is TGTGCCAGCAGTTTGGGCAGGGCCCATGAGCAGTTCTTC. Its protein product is CASSLGRAHEQFF.

This clone has just one count. The rearrangement links TRBV5-1 to TRBJ2-3, with 13 bases fitting TRBD2. J lost 1 base, V lost 4 bases, and 3 bases had no gene match. The CDR3 consists of 16 residues. CDR1 SGHRS and CDR2 YFSETQ come from the germline V gene. CDR3 in amino acids: CASSGGTSGGTDTQYF. The CDR3 region has the DNA TGCGCCAGCAGCGGAGGGACTAGCGGGGGCACAGATACGCAGTATTTT. The full variable domain, its missing parts supplied by reference TRBV5-1 and TRBJ2-3, is KAGVTQTPRYLIKTRGQQVTLSCSPISGHRSVSWYQQTPGQGLQFLFEYFSETQRNKGNFPGRFSGRQFSNSRSEMNVSTLELGDSALYLCASSGGTSGGTDTQYFGPGTRLTVL.

V and J are TRBV30 and TRBJ1-1; 8 positions agree with TRBD1. The CDR3 totals 15 residues. Germline CDR1 is GTSNPN and CDR2 is SVGIG (reference sequence). J was trimmed by 4 bases and V by 3 bases; bases with no gene match: 10. The CDR3 bases are TGTGCCTGGAGAAAGGACAGGGTGAAAACCACTGAAGCTTTCTTT. Protein: CAWRKDRVKTTEAFF.

This chain uses TRBV2 with TRBJ1-5, with 9 bases lining up with TRBD1. The CDR3 runs 15 residues. The junction had 5 bases not matched to a gene; V was cut back by 4 bases and J by 4 bases. The germline V gene has CDR1 SNHLY and CDR2 FYNNEI. The DNA of the CDR3 is TGTGCCAGCAGTGCTTCGACAGGGGGTAATCAGCCCCAGCATTTT. Its protein is CASSASTGGNQPQHF.

This chain joins TRBV7-2 and TRBJ2-3; 7 bases align to TRBD2. The CDR3 extends over 17 amino acids. The germline V gene encodes CDR1 SGHTA and CDR2 FQGNSA. After removal of 1 base from V and 2 bases from J, the junction contained 9 bases not matched to a gene. The CDR3: CASSLGPVRGDTDTQYF. In DNA form, the CDR3 reads TGTGCCAGCAGCTTAGGACCCGTACGGGGGGACACAGATACGCAGTATTTT.

The V gene is TRBV10-3, the J gene TRBJ1-4; TRBD1 matches 11 bases. V was pared by 4 bases and J by 10 bases, with 8 bases of the junction left unmatched. CDR3 length: 15 amino acids. Germline values: CDR1 ENHRY, CDR2 SYGVKD. CDR3 loop: CAISADRGQGGKLFF. CDR3 DNA: TGTGCCATCAGTGCGGACAGGGGGCAGGGCGGAAAACTGTTTTTT.

This chain connects TRBV2 to TRBJ1-3; tentative D call: TRBD1 (6 bases). This CDR3 is 15 amino acids long. V was shortened by 5 bases and J by 0 bases, with 11 bases between the two germline ends. Germline CDR1 is SNHLY and CDR2 is FYNNEI. Written as DNA, the CDR3 is TGTGCCAGCAGTCAACAGGGAAGCTCTGGAAACACCATATATTTT. Protein product: CASSQQGSSGNTIYF.

The rearrangement links TRBV9 to TRBJ2-7; weak D call: TRBD1 (6 bases). Germline V lookup: CDR1 SGDLS, CDR2 YYNGEE. V was cut by 2 bases and J by 6 bases, with 15 bases left in between. The length of the CDR3 is 14 residues. CDR3 loop: CASSVSQTGSEQYF. CDR3 coding DNA: TGTGCCAGCAGCGTTTCTCAAACAGGGTCCGAGCAGTACTTC.

This chain uses TRBV6-5 with TRBJ2-7, with 10 bases that match TRBD1. Germline CDR1 reads MNHEY; CDR2 reads SVGAGI. This CDR3 contains 14 residues. V lost 5 bases to trimming and J lost 4 bases; unmatched junction nucleotides: 5. The CDR3 nucleotides are TGTGCCAGCAGTCCCGGGACAGGGGAATACGAGCAGTACTTC. Residues: CASSPGTGEYEQYF.

J is TRBJ1-5 and V is TRBV30; TRBD1 might be the D (5 bases). The germline V gene encodes CDR1 GTSNPN and CDR2 SVGIG (reference sequence). Trimming removed 2 bases from V and 6 bases from J, with 14 bases in between. This CDR3 is 14 amino acids long. The CDR3 reads CAWSWGGIGQPQHF. In DNA, the CDR3 is TGTGCCTGGAGTTGGGGGGGAATCGGTCAGCCCCAGCATTTT.

This sequence joins TRBV7-3 and TRBJ2-7; weak D call: TRBD1 (6 bases). The V end lost 1 base, the J end lost 3 bases, and 16 bases lay between the germline ends. Germline lookup yields CDR1 SGHTA and CDR2 FQGTGA. The CDR3 length is 16 residues. The CDR3 reads CASSLRAGDGDYEQYF. CDR3 DNA: TGTGCCAGCAGCTTAAGGGCAGGGGACGGAGACTACGAGCAGTACTTC.

The chain is built from TRBV12-5 and TRBJ2-1; 8 bases line up with TRBD2. Unmatched junction bases numbered 3, after V lost 2 bases and J lost 3 bases. The CDR3 totals 15 residues. Germline CDR1 is LGHNT and CDR2 is FRNRAP. CDR3: CASGLSGGLYNEQFF. In nucleotides, the CDR3 is TGTGCTAGTGGTTTGAGCGGGGGCCTCTACAATGAGCAGTTCTTC.

This clone was counted a few times. The V and J genes are TRBV18 and TRBJ1-3; the match to TRBD1 covers 7 bases. Germline V gene lookup returns CDR1 KGHSH and CDR2 LQKENI. J gave up 0 bases and V 2 bases, and 7 bases lay outside the gene matches. CDR3 length: 17 amino acids. CDR3 region: CASSPLEGGLSGNTIYF. CDR3 DNA sequence: TGTGCCAGCTCACCATTGGAAGGGGGCCTCTCTGGAAACACCATATATTTT. The variable domain in full, with the rest retrieved from reference TRBV18 and TRBJ1-3, is NAGVMQNPRHLVRRRGQEARLRCSPMKGHSHVYWYRQLPEEGLKFMVYLQKENIIDESGMPKERFSAEFPKEGPSILRIQQVVRGDSAAYFCASSPLEGGLSGNTIYFGEGSWLTVV.

The chain employs TRBV21-1 and TRBJ1-1; TRBD1, as called in the table, went unchecked against the DNA. TRBV21-1 is classified as a pseudogene. The CDR3 runs 19 residues. CDR3 bases: TGTGCCAGCAGCAACCCTCTAGGGGACAGGGAAAAGAGAATCACTGAAGCTTTCTTT. Translating gives CASSNPLGDREKRITEAFF.

The chain uses TRBV10-3 and TRBJ1-6; a weak D match, TRBD1 (6 bases). Trimming cost V 5 bases and J 6 bases, with 14 bases left between them. The CDR3 is made up of 15 amino acids. Germline V gene lookup returns CDR1 ENHRY and CDR2 SYGVKD. CDR3 sequence: CAISLSTGSNSPLHF. In DNA form, the CDR3 reads TGTGCCATCAGTCTTTCGACAGGTAGTAATTCACCCCTCCACTTT.

This sequence joins TRBV7-2 and TRBJ1-1; D is uncertain. Germline V gives CDR1 SGHTA, CDR2 FQGNSA. The CDR3 is 15 amino acids. Deletions cut 5 bases from V and 1 base from J, with 14 bases between. The CDR3 DNA sequence: TGTGCCAGCAGCATTAGCGGTGGGCCGAACACTGAAGCTTTCTTT. Protein sequence: CASSISGGPNTEAFF. The full variable domain, with the rest looked up from reference TRBV7-2 and TRBJ1-1, is GAGVSQSPSNKVTEKGKDVELRCDPISGHTALYWYRQSLGQGLEFLIYFQGNSAPDKSGLPSDRFSAERTGGSVSTLTIQRTQQEDSAVYLCASSISGGPNTEAFFGQGTRLTVV.

The V call is TRBV19, the J call TRBJ2-7; 8 bases fit TRBD2. Trimming cost V 1 base and J 3 bases; bases outside gene matches: 5. There are 15 residues in the CDR3. CDR1 LNHDA and CDR2 SQIVND come from the germline V gene (reference sequence). In nucleotides, the CDR3 is TGTGCCAGTAGTATAGCGAGCGGGGGAGGCTACGAGCAGTACTTC. Translated, it gives CASSIASGGGYEQYF.

This chain uses TRBV5-1 with TRBJ2-7; 8 nucleotides match TRBD1. J was trimmed by 0 bases and V by 2 bases; bases with no gene match: 1. Germline V lookup: CDR1 SGHRS, CDR2 YFSETQ. The CDR3 sequence is 14 residues long. CDR3 coding DNA: TGCGCCAGCAGCTTTACAGGGGGCTCCTACGAGCAGTACTTC. Protein product: CASSFTGGSYEQYF.

This clone was counted only a few times. V and J are TRBV11-2 and TRBJ2-2, with 13 bases identical to TRBD2. After removal of 6 bases from V and 7 bases from J, the junction contained 8 bases not matched to a gene. This CDR3 has 16 residues. Germline CDR1 reads SGHAT; CDR2 reads FQNNGV. CDR3 amino acids: CASSPLAGGPGGELFF. CDR3 in DNA: TGTGCCAGCAGTCCACTAGCGGGGGGGCCTGGCGGGGAGCTGTTTTTT.

The chain combines TRBV5-1 with TRBJ2-1; TRBD2 might be the D (6 bases). The CDR3 length is 17 residues. Trimming took off 1 base at V and 3 bases at J, with 17 bases between the two ends. Germline CDR1 reads SGHRS; CDR2 reads YFSETQ. This CDR3 is CASSLIFTGVIYNEQFF. For the CDR3, the DNA is TGCGCCAGCAGCTTGATCTTCACGGGGGTCATCTACAATGAGCAGTTCTTC.

The chain has TRBV6-5 and TRBJ2-7; D gene unclear. The germline V gene encodes CDR1 MNHEY and CDR2 SVGAGI. The CDR3 consists of 13 residues. V lost 2 bases and J lost 0, with 5 bases in between. The CDR3 DNA reads as TGTGCCAGCAGTTACATGAGCTCCTACGAGCAGTACTTC. The encoded protein is CASSYMSSYEQYF.

The table lists this clone with a few counts. The chain carries TRBV29-1 and TRBJ1-2; a weak D match, TRBD1 (6 bases). Trimming took 5 bases from V and 8 from J, leaving 15 bases between them. The CDR3 sequence is 12 residues long. CDR1 is SQVTM and CDR2 is ANQGSEA in the germline V gene. CDR3 sequence: CSVQTGSAGYTF. The CDR3 bases are TGCAGCGTTCAGACAGGCTCGGCGGGCTACACCTTC.